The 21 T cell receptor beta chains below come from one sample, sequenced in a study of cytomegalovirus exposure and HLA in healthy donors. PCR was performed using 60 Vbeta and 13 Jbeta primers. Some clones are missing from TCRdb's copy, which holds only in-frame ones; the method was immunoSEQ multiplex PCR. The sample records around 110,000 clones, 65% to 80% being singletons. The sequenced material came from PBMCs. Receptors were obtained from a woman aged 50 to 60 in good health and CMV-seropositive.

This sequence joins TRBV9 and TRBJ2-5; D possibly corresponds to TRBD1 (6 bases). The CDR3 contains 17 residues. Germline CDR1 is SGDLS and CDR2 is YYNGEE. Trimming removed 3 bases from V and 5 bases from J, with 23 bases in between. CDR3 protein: CASSGGIMGAIGETQYF. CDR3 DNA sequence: TGTGCCAGCAGCGGTGGGATTATGGGGGCCATCGGGGAGACCCAGTACTTC.

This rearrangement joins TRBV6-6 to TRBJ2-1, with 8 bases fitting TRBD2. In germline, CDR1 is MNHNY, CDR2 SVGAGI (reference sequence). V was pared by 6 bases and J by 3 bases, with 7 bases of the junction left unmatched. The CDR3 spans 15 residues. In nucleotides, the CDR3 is TGTGCCAGCAGAACCCCGGCGGGGGGCTACAATGAGCAGTTCTTC. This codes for CASRTPAGGYNEQFF.

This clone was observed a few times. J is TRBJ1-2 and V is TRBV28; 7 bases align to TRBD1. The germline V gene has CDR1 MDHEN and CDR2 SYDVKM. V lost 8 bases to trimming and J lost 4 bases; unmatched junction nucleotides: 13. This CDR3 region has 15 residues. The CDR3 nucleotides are TGTGCCAGCCGTCGTGCGGCAGGGGGGAGCTATGGCTACACCTTC. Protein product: CASRRAAGGSYGYTF.

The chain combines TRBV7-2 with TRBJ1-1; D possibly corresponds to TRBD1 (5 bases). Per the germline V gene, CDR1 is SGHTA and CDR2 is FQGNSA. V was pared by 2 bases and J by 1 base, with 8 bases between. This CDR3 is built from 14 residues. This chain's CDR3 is CASSLFTGNTEAFF. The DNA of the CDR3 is TGTGCCAGCAGCTTATTTACAGGGAACACTGAAGCTTTCTTT.

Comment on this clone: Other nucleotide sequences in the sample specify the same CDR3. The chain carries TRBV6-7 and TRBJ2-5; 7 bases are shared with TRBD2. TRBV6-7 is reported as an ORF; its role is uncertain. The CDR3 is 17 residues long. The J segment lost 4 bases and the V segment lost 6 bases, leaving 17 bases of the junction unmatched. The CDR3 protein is CASSYLKTSGVGETQYF. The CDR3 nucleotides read TGTGCCAGCAGCTACCTCAAGACCAGCGGGGTTGGAGAGACCCAGTACTTC.

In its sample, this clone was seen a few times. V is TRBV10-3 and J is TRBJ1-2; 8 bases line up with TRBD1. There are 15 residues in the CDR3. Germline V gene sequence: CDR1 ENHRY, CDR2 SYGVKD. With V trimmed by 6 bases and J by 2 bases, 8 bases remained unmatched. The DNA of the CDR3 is TGTGCCATCAGCAGGGACAGGCCCTCCAACTATGGCTACACCTTC. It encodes CAISRDRPSNYGYTF.

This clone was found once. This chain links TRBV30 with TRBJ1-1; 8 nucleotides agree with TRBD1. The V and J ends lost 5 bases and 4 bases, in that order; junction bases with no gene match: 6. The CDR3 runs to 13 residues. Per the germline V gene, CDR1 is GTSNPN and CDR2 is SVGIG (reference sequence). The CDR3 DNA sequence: TGTGCCTGGGCCAGGGGGCTGGGCACTGAAGCTTTCTTT. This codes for CAWARGLGTEAFF.

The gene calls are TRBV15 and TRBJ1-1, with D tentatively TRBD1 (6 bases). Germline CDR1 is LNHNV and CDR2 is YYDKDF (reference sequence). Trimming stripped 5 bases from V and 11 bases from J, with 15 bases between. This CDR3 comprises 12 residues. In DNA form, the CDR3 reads TGTGCCACCAGCCCAGGGGAGAGTCGCGCTTTCTTT. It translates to CATSPGESRAFF. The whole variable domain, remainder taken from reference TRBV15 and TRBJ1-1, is DAMVIQNPRYQVTQFGKPVTLSCSQTLNHNVMYWYQQKSSQAPKLLFHYYDKDFNNEADTPDNFQSRRPNTSFCFLDIRSPGLGDTAMYLCATSPGESRAFFGQGTRLTVV.

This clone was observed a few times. In DNA, the CDR3 is TGTGCCAGCAGTTACCGGGGAGACTCCTTCCCCTACGAGCAGTACTTC. Translated: CASSYRGDSFPYEQYF. The chain combines TRBV6-5 with TRBJ2-7, with a tentative D call TRBD2 (5 bases). Germline V CDR1 and CDR2: MNHEY, SVGAGI. The CDR3 contains 16 residues. The ends were cut back, 2 bases at V and 2 bases at J, with 16 bases in the middle.

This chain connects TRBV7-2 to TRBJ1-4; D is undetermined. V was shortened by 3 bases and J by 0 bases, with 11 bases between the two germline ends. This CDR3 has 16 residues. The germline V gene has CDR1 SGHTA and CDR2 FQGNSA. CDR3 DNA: TGTGCCAGCAGCTTCAGGTCCCCGGCAACTAATGAAAAACTGTTTTTT. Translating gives CASSFRSPATNEKLFF.

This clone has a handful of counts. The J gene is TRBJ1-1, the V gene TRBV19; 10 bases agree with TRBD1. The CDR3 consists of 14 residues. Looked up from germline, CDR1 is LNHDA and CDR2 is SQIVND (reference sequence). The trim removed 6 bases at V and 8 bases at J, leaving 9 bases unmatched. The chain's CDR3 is CASRLDRGKGEAFF. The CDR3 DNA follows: TGTGCCAGTAGGTTGGACAGGGGGAAAGGAGAAGCTTTCTTT.

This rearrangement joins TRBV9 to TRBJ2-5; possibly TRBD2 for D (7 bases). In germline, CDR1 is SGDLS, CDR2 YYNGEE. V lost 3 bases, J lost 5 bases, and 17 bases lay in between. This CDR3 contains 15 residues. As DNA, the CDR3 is TGTGCCAGCAGCGGGGGGGGCAGGGTGGGGGAGACCCAGTACTTC. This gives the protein CASSGGGRVGETQYF.

The CDR3 sequence: CASSFLGGGQPQHF. The CDR3 bases are TGTGCCAGCAGTTTTTTAGGGGGCGGTCAGCCCCAGCATTTT. J is TRBJ1-5 and V is TRBV28; 7 bases map to TRBD1. The CDR3 is 14 amino acids. Germline V gene sequence: CDR1 MDHEN, CDR2 SYDVKM. With 3 bases clipped from V and 6 bases from J, the junction kept 5 bases outside the gene matches.

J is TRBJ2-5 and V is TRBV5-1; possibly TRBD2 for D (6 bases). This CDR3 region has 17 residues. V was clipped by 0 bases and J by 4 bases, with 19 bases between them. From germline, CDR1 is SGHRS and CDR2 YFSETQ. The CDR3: CASSLDPGRRRAETQYF. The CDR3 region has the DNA TGCGCCAGCAGCTTGGATCCAGGTAGGAGGAGGGCAGAGACCCAGTACTTC.

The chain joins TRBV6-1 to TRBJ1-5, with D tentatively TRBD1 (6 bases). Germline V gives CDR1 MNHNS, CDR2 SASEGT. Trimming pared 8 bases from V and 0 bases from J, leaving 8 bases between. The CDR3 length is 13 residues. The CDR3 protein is CASQGFSNQPQHF. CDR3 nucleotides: TGTGCCAGCCAGGGGTTTAGCAATCAGCCCCAGCATTTT.

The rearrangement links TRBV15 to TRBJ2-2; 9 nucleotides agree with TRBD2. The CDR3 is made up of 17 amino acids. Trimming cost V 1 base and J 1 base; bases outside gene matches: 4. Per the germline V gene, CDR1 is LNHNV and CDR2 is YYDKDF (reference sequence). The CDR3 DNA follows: TGTGCCACCAGCAGAGGTGGGCGGGGGGGGAACACCGGGGAGCTGTTTTTT. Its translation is CATSRGGRGGNTGELFF.

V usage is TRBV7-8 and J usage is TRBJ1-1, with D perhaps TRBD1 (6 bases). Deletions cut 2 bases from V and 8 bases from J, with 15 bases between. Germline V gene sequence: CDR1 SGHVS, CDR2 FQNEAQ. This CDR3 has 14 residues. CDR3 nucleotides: TGTGCCAGCAGCTTATTCGAGGACAGAGTAGAAGCTTTCTTT. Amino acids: CASSLFEDRVEAFF. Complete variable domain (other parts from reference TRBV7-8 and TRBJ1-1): GAGVSQSPRYKVAKRGQDVALRCDPISGHVSLFWYQQALGQGPEFLTYFQNEAQLDKSGLPSDRFFAERPEGSVSTLKIQRTQQEDSAVYLCASSLFEDRVEAFFGQGTRLTVV.

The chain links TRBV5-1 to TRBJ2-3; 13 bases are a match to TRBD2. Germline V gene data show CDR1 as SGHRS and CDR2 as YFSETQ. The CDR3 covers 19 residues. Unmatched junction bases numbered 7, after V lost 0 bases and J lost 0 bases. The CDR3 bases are TGCGCCAGCAGCTTGGGGGGACTAGCGGGGCCCAAGAGCACAGATACGCAGTATTTT. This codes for CASSLGGLAGPKSTDTQYF.

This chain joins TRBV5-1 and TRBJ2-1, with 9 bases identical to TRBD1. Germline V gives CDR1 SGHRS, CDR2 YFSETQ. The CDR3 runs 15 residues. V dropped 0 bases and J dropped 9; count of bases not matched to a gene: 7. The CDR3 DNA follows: TGCGCCAGCAGCTTGGAGGGACAGGGAGTCGGTGAGCAGTTCTTC. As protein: CASSLEGQGVGEQFF. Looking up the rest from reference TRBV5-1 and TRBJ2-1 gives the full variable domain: KAGVTQTPRYLIKTRGQQVTLSCSPISGHRSVSWYQQTPGQGLQFLFEYFSETQRNKGNFPGRFSGRQFSNSRSEMNVSTLELGDSALYLCASSLEGQGVGEQFFGPGTRLTVL.

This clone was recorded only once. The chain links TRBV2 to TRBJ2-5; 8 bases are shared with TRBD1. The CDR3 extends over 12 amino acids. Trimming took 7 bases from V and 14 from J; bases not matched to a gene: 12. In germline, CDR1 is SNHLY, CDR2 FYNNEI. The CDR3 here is CASTSLTGTGYF. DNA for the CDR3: TGTGCCAGCACATCTCTCACCGGGACAGGATACTTC. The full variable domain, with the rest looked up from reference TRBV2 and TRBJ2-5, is EPEVTQTPSHQVTQMGQEVILRCVPISNHLYFYWYRQILGQKVEFLVSFYNNEISEKSEIFDDQFSVERPDGSNFTLKIRSTKLEDSAMYFCASTSLTGTGYFGPGTRLLVL.

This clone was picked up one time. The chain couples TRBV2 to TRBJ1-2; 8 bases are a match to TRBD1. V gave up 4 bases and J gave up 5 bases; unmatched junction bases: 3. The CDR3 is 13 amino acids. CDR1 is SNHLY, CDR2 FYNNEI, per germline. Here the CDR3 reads CASSARQGYGYTF. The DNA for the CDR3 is TGTGCCAGCAGTGCTAGACAGGGGTATGGCTACACCTTC.